Below, 5 T cell receptor beta chains from the same sample are listed, as sequenced in a study of blood T cell repertoires in COVID-19. The protocol was immunoSEQ multiplex PCR, while the TCRdb copy is restricted to in-frame clones and leaves out a portion. The sample holds some 150,000 clones, less than 90% seen once. The source material was peripheral blood. The receptors originated from an older woman with acute or convalescent COVID-19.

The chain is built from TRBV2 and TRBJ1-3, with D possibly being TRBD1 (5 bases). This CDR3 is 15 amino acids long. Germline CDR1 reads SNHLY; CDR2 reads FYNNEI. The V gene lost 5 bases and the J gene lost 2 bases, with 13 bases spanning the gap. For the CDR3, the DNA is TGTGCCAGCAGTCCTCTTGGGGGGGCTGGAAACACCATATATTTT. Protein sequence: CASSPLGGAGNTIYF.

This sequence joins TRBV3-1 (or the pseudogene TRBV3-2) and TRBJ1-3, with D possibly being TRBD1 (5 bases). This CDR3 has 16 amino acids. Germline assignment: CDR1 LGHDT and CDR2 YNNKEL (reference sequence). Trimming took 2 bases from V and 1 from J, leaving 12 bases between them. The CDR3 sequence: CASSQQGDGSGNTIYF. Here the CDR3 DNA reads TGTGCCAGCAGCCAACAAGGGGATGGATCTGGAAACACCATATATTTT.

Only a few counts were recorded for this clone. The V gene is TRBV2, the J gene TRBJ1-2; possible D gene TRBD1, 6 bases. Looked up from germline, CDR1 is SNHLY and CDR2 is FYNNEI. With 7 bases removed from V and 8 bases from J, the gap between germline ends came to 17 bases. The CDR3 contains 13 residues. Here the CDR3 reads CASMGGGLGGYTF. Here the CDR3 DNA reads TGTGCCAGCATGGGCGGGGGGCTAGGCGGCTACACCTTC.

V is TRBV7-2 and J is TRBJ2-7, with 10 bases aligning to TRBD2. With 5 bases clipped from V and 8 bases from J, the junction kept 15 bases outside the gene matches. This CDR3 contains 16 residues. In germline, CDR1 is SGHTA, CDR2 FQGNSA. The CDR3 loop is CASSLGASGGGRKQYF. In DNA form, the CDR3 reads TGTGCCAGCAGCCTGGGGGCTAGCGGGGGAGGGCGGAAGCAGTACTTC.

This CDR3 is CASSLGQGAYGYTF. CDR3 DNA: TGTGCCAGCAGCTTAGGTCAGGGGGCCTATGGCTACACCTTC. The rearrangement links TRBV7-2 to TRBJ1-2, with 8 positions matching TRBD1. The CDR3 consists of 14 residues. After removal of 1 base from V and 4 bases from J, the junction contained 2 bases not matched to a gene. CDR1 SGHTA and CDR2 FQGNSA come from the germline V gene.